The source of this T cell receptor beta chain is a study of T-cell reconstitution after alpha-beta-depleted transplantation in children. This clonotype was observed a few times. Germline CDR1 reads KGHDR; CDR2 reads SFDVKD. Trimming removed 6 bases from V and 6 bases from J, with 4 bases in between. This CDR3 is built from 11 residues. Unique molecular identifiers were incorporated when the TCRbeta library was constructed. Via MiXCR, TCRdb re-called the PCR reads, giving one row per CDR3 protein. The profile covers around 800,000 distinct CDR3 sequences, with roughly 15% appearing a single time and about 5% taken by the ten largest.

This sequence originates from a male patient younger than 18 who had a stem cell transplant for acute lymphoblastic leukemia, so the T cells may come from the graft donor. The J gene is TRBJ1-4, the V gene TRBV24-1; D remains unclear. Sequenced material: PBMCs, mostly from graft donor cells, taken 360 days after TCRalphabeta/CD19-depleted stem cell transplant. CDR3 sequence reads: CATSSHEKLFF. The CDR3 coding sequence is TGTGCCACCAGTTCTCATGAAAAACTGTTTTTT.